This is a list of T cell receptor beta chains from one sample in a study of shared T cell receptors in the human thymus. Data came from immunoSEQ multiplex PCR; TCRdb stores just in-frame clones and leaves some out. The sample contains more than 550,000 clones, approximately 85% of which appear only once. The same specimen was also included in a second study, on human thymus T cells.

What was sequenced was thymocytes. Receptors originate from a girl in the first two years of life with a congenital heart defect. CDR3s include the opening cysteine and the closing phenylalanine or tryptophan. D genes are given only for firm matches. The size entry is marked missing in some rows and otherwise reads once, few, many or a size class.

CDR3nt	CDR3aa	abundance	d_gene	v_gene	j_gene
TGTGCTAGTGGTTTGCCGCTCCTTGGAGTATCTGGAAACACCATATATTTT	CASGLPLLGVSGNTIYF	.	.	TRBV12-5	TRBJ1-3
TGTGCCAGCAGCCAAGACTACGACACTAACTATGGCTACACCTTC	CASSQDYDTNYGYTF	.	.	TRBV14	TRBJ1-2
TGCGCCAGCAGCTTGGTAGGGGACATGAACACTGAAGCTTTCTTT	CASSLVGDMNTEAFF	.	.	TRBV5-1	TRBJ1-1
TGTGCCTGGAGCCTCCGCCCACAGCTACTTTATGGCTACACCTTC	CAWSLRPQLLYGYTF	.	.	TRBV30	TRBJ1-2
TGTGCCAGCAGTTACTCCCCGGGGGACGGCCCCTATGGCTACACCTTC	CASSYSPGDGPYGYTF	.	.	TRBV6-5	TRBJ1-2
TGTGCCAGCAGCCGAGACGGGGACACTGAAGCTTTCTTT	CASSRDGDTEAFF	.	.	TRBV7-2	TRBJ1-1
TGTGCCAGCAGCTCCCCTCGGGGTTTTTCGGCCGGGGAGCTGTTTTTT	CASSSPRGFSAGELFF	.	.	TRBV7-9	TRBJ2-2
TGTGCCAACCTGGCCAGGGGAAACTATGGCTACACCTTC	CANLARGNYGYTF	.	.	TRBV6-5	TRBJ1-2
TGTGCCAGCAGCTCCCGGGGCACTGAAGCTTTCTTT	CASSSRGTEAFF	.	.	TRBV5-4	TRBJ1-1
TGTGCCAGCAGCTGGGGACAGGTCAACACTGAAGCTTTCTTT	CASSWGQVNTEAFF	.	TRBD1	TRBV11-2	TRBJ1-1
TGTGCCAGCAGTCGACAGGGGGTAATGGTAGATAGCGGCGGCTACACCTTC	CASSRQGVMVDSGGYTF	.	TRBD1	TRBV2	TRBJ1-2
TGTGCCAGCAGTGAAGCCCAAACAGGGGGAGGGGAGCCCTATGGCTACACCTTC	CASSEAQTGGGEPYGYTF	.	TRBD1	TRBV6-1	TRBJ1-2
TGTGCCAGCAGCGTAGCAGAGTGGGGTAGCGGGCCAAGCACAGATACGCAGTATTTT	CASSVAEWGSGPSTDTQYF	.	TRBD2	TRBV9	TRBJ2-3
TGTGCCAGCAGTTACTCGCTAAGGGGAATCTATGGCTACACCTTC	CASSYSLRGIYGYTF	.	.	TRBV6-5	TRBJ1-2
TGTGCCAGCAGTTATTTCTTAGCGGGGGGGAACACTGAAGCTTTCTTT	CASSYFLAGGNTEAFF	.	.	TRBV6-5	TRBJ1-1
TGTGCCAGCAGTGAAGGGGAGGGTGCTTTCTTT	CASSEGEGAFF	.	.	TRBV2	TRBJ1-1
TGTGCCAGCAGCGTAGGAGTCTCGGGGTCCTATGGCTACACCTTC	CASSVGVSGSYGYTF	.	.	TRBV9	TRBJ1-2
TGTGCCACCAGCAGACCCCCTTCAGGGGAGCGATGTGAGGATTCACCCCTCCACTTT	CATSRPPSGERCEDSPLHF	.	.	TRBV15	TRBJ1-6
TGTGCCAGCAGCGTAGCTAACAGGGCCTCGTACACCGGGGAGCTGTTTTTT	CASSVANRASYTGELFF	once	.	TRBV9	TRBJ2-2
TGTGCCAGCAGTGAAGGGAGGGGCGTGAACACCGGGGAGCTGTTTTTT	CASSEGRGVNTGELFF	.	.	TRBV2	TRBJ2-2
TGTGCCAGCAGCTTTCGGGGAGGCAATCAGCCCCAGCATTTT	CASSFRGGNQPQHF	.	.	TRBV5-6	TRBJ1-5
TGTGCCAGCAGCCCCCGGAGGAGTCTAGCCAAAAACATTCAGTACTTC	CASSPRRSLAKNIQYF	.	.	TRBV9	TRBJ2-4
TGTGCCAGCAGCCGGGGTGAGAGTTGCCGGGGCACTGAAGCTTTCTTT	CASSRGESCRGTEAFF	.	.	TRBV27	TRBJ1-1
TGCGCCAGCAGCTTCTTTTTAGCGGGGGGCCCCGGGGAGCTGTTTTTT	CASSFFLAGGPGELFF	.	TRBD2	TRBV5-1	TRBJ2-2
TGTGCCAGCAGCTTTCGCAGGGGGTATTACACTGAAGCTTTCTTT	CASSFRRGYYTEAFF	.	TRBD1	TRBV7-2	TRBJ1-1
TGTGCCAGTAGTATAGGGGCCCCTTTGACCGGGGAGCTGTTTTTT	CASSIGAPLTGELFF	.	.	TRBV19	TRBJ2-2
TGCGCCAGCAGCCAAGATGACCCTTCCAGGGATGACTACGAGCAGTACTTC	CASSQDDPSRDDYEQYF	few	.	TRBV4-1	TRBJ2-7
TGTGCCAGTAGTAGGGCCTCAGGGGAGTTTAGCTATGGCTACACCTTC	CASSRASGEFSYGYTF	.	.	TRBV19	TRBJ1-2
TGTGCCACCACGGGACTGCCCTACGAGCAGTACTTC	CATTGLPYEQYF	.	.	TRBV10-3	TRBJ2-7
TGCAGCGTTGAAGGGGGGGGCAATGAGCAGTTCTTC	CSVEGGGNEQFF	.	TRBD2	TRBV29-1	TRBJ2-1
TGTGCCAGCAGTCGGGGATATGGCTACACCTTC	CASSRGYGYTF	.	.	TRBV27	TRBJ1-2
TGCGCCAGCAGCCAAGATGGGCCTAGCTCCTATAATTCCCCCCTCCACTTT	CASSQDGPSSYNSPLHF	.	.	TRBV4-3	TRBJ1-6
TGCGCCAGCAGCCCTACAGGGGGCGGTGGGGCCAACGTCCTGACTTTC	CASSPTGGGGANVLTF	.	TRBD1	TRBV4-1	TRBJ2-6
TGTGCCAGCAGCTTGGCAGACTACAATGAGCAGTTCTTC	CASSLADYNEQFF	.	.	TRBV5-4	TRBJ2-1
TGTGCCAGCAGCTGGTTTCGGGGGGGGCGACACAATGAGCAGTTCTTC	CASSWFRGGRHNEQFF	.	TRBD2	TRBV5-5	TRBJ2-1
TGTGCCAGCAGCAGACTAAGGACTAGCGGGGAAAAAGAGACCCAGTACTTC	CASSRLRTSGEKETQYF	.	TRBD2	TRBV7-6	TRBJ2-5
TGTGCCAGCAGTGAATCTTGGGAGGGGAACACTGAAGCTTTCTTT	CASSESWEGNTEAFF	few	.	TRBV25-1	TRBJ1-1